The rows below give T cell receptor beta chains drawn from one sample of a study of shared clonotypes between healthy human individuals. TCRdb keeps only in-frame clones here, not all; method: immunoSEQ multiplex PCR. Of about 2.4 million clones in the sample, roughly 92% are singletons; the top ten hold about 0.13%. The specimen sequenced was naive CD4+ T cells sorted from blood. All receptors derive from a man younger than 30 in good health. Each CDR3 is given with its conserved first and last residue. A D gene is named only where the DNA matches it firmly. Size is omitted from some rows. Given values are once, few, many or a class for expanded clones.

TRBV29-1,NA,TRBJ2-7,NA,TGCAGCGTTGAAATCGTCGGACGGACGAGCTCCTACGAGCAGTACTTC,CSVEIVGRTSSYEQYF
TRBV7-2,NA,TRBJ2-7,TRBD2,TGTGCCAGCAGCCCGTTTCCCGGGACTAGCGGGAGTATGTACGAGCAGTACTTC,CASSPFPGTSGSMYEQYF
TRBV2,NA,TRBJ2-3,NA,TGTGCCAGCAGTCAATGGGACATACTCACAGATACGCAGTATTTT,CASSQWDILTDTQYF
TRBV10-1,few,TRBJ1-1,NA,TGCGCCAGCAGTGAAGTGGGGACTGAAGCTTTCTTT,CASSEVGTEAFF
TRBV12-5,few,TRBJ1-1,NA,TGTGCTAGTGCCTTGGACCTCTCTGAAGCTTTCTTT,CASALDLSEAFF
TRBV25-1,NA,TRBJ1-1,NA,TGTGCCAGCAGTGAATGGGCAAGGGACACTGAAGCTTTCTTT,CASSEWARDTEAFF
TRBV18,NA,TRBJ2-5,TRBD2,TGTGCCAGCTCACCTCCTGGGACTAGCGGACCCCAGGAGACCCAGTACTTC,CASSPPGTSGPQETQYF
TRBV27,NA,TRBJ1-5,NA,TGTGCCAGCAGTTTGGCCGATAGCAATCAGCCCCAGCATTTT,CASSLADSNQPQHF
TRBV5-1,NA,TRBJ2-7,TRBD2,TGCGCCAGCAGCTTGGTGGGGACTAGCGGGGACGAGCAGTACTTC,CASSLVGTSGDEQYF
TRBV5-1,NA,TRBJ1-1,NA,TGCGCCAGCAGCTCCTGGACAGTGGATTTGAGCACTGAAGCTTTCTTT,CASSSWTVDLSTEAFF
TRBV28,few,TRBJ1-3,TRBD1,TGTGCCAGCACAAGGGGAGGACAGGGGCACACCATATATTTT,CASTRGGQGHTIYF
TRBV7-3,few,TRBJ1-1,TRBD1,TGTGCCAGCAGCTTAGCGGGACAGGGCAATACTGAAGCTTTCTTT,CASSLAGQGNTEAFF
TRBV5-4,once,TRBJ2-2,NA,TGTGCCAGCAGCCGTACAGGGGGGGGAAACACCGGGGAGCTGTTTTTT,CASSRTGGGNTGELFF
TRBV10-3,NA,TRBJ2-1,TRBD1,TGTGCCGCGGGACAGGGGTTCAATGAGCAGTTCTTC,CAAGQGFNEQFF
TRBV27,once,TRBJ1-2,NA,TGTGCCAGCAGACAGGCAGGCTCCCTCGTCCTCTATGGCTACACCTTC,CASRQAGSLVLYGYTF
TRBV2,NA,TRBJ2-7,TRBD2,TGTGCCAGCGGGACTAGCGGGCCGACCTACGAGCAGTACTTC,CASGTSGPTYEQYF
TRBV6-6,NA,TRBJ1-2,TRBD1,TGTGCCAGCAGAACCAGACAGGGAGAAGCACATGGCTACACCTTC,CASRTRQGEAHGYTF